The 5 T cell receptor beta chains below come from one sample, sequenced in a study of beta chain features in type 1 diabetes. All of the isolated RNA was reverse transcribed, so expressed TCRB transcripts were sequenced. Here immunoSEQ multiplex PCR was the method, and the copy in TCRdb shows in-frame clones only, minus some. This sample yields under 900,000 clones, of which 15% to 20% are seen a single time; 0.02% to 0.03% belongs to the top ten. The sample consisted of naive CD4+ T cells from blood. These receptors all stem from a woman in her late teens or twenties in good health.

The CDR3 sequence is CASSLLLAGPYEQYF. For the CDR3, the DNA is TGTGCCAGCAGCCTTTTACTAGCGGGACCCTACGAGCAGTACTTC. The chain links TRBV7-2 to TRBJ2-7, with 10 bases lining up with TRBD2. Germline CDR1 and CDR2: SGHTA and FQGNSA. CDR3 length: 15 residues. With V trimmed by 5 bases and J by 2 bases, 6 bases remained unmatched.

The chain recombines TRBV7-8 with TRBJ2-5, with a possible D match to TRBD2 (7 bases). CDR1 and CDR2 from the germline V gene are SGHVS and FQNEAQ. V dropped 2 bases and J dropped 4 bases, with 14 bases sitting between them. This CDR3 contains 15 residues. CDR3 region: CASSLSLRGAETQYF. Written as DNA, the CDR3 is TGTGCCAGCAGCTTATCGCTACGGGGGGCAGAGACCCAGTACTTC. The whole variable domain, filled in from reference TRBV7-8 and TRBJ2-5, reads GAGVSQSPRYKVAKRGQDVALRCDPISGHVSLFWYQQALGQGPEFLTYFQNEAQLDKSGLPSDRFFAERPEGSVSTLKIQRTQQEDSAVYLCASSLSLRGAETQYFGPGTRLLVL.

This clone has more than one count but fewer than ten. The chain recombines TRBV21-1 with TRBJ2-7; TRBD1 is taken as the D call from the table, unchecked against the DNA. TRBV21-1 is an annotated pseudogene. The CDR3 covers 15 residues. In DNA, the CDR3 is TGTGCCAGCAGCATTCCGGACACCTTAGACTACGAGCAGTACTTC. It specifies CASSIPDTLDYEQYF.

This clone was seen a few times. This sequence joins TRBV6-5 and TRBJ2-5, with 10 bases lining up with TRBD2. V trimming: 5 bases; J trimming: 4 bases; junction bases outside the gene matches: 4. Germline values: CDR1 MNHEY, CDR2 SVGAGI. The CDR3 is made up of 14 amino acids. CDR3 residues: CASSASGRGETQYF. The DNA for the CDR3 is TGTGCCAGCAGTGCTAGCGGGAGAGGAGAGACCCAGTACTTC.

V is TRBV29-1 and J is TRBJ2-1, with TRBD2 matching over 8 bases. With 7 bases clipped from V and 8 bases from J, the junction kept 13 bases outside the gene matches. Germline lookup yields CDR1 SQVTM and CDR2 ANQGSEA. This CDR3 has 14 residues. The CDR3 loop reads CSASSGSRGDEQFF. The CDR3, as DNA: TGCAGCGCTTCGAGCGGGAGTCGGGGAGATGAGCAGTTCTTC.